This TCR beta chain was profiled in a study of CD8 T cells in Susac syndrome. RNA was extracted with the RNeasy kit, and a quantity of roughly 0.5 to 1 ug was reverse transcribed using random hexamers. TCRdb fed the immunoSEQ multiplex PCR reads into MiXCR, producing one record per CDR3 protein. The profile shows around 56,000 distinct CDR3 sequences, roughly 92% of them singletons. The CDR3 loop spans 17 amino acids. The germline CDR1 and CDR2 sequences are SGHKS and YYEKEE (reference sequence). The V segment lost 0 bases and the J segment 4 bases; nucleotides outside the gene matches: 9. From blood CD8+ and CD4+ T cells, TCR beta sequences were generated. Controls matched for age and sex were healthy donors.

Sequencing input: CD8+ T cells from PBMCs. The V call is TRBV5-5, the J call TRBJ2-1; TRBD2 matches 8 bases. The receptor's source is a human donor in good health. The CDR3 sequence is CASSLEGSGAVYNEQFF. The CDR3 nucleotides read TGTGCCAGCAGCTTGGAGGGTAGCGGGGCTGTTTACAATGAGCAGTTCTTC.